This TCR beta chain was identified during a study of PD-1 blockade in classical Hodgkin lymphoma (dated by TCRdb to 2019 to 2021). Context from the whole study: Nivolumab dosing was 3 mg/kg intravenously every 2 weeks, continuing until either disease progression or unacceptable toxicity. The study used TCR beta sequencing and CyTOF to define a peripheral blood immune signature of response to PD-1 blockade in classical Hodgkin lymphoma.

Genomic DNA was isolated using the Qiagen DNeasy kit from unsorted PBMCs as well as from negatively selected CD4+ and CD8+ fractions. TCR beta CDR3 regions were subjected to amplification by immunoSEQ multiplex PCR with primers that anneal to V and J segments. A synthetic immune receptor repertoire was used to minimize amplification bias, and any residual bias was removed computationally once sequencing was done. The original methods were these. Repertoire diversity was quantified as the Shannon entropy index using custom Python scripts. The unsorted, CD4+ and CD8+ repertoires were each analyzed separately, with the exception of combined analyses, where CD4+ and CD8+ sequences were merged in silico. A clone counted as expanded when the clone's frequency after treatment rose at least 2-fold relative to C1D1, and clones undetected at baseline were given a pseudocount of 0.5. Singleton clones were defined as clones with 0 or 1 copy at C1D1, and non-singleton clones were defined as clones with 2 or more copies. Clones expanded in unsorted samples were annotated as CD4+, CD8+ or unknown by matching protein sequences in sorted samples from the same patient. Wilcoxon tests on paired samples were used to test changes in diversity from C1D1 to C4D1. Not all clones reach the TCRdb copy of this immuneACCESS table, which keeps in-frame sequences only. Checked studies attribute under half of the gap to unresolved V genes and leave the rest unexplained. V, J and clone size are taken as reported in that table, and D and trimming were inferred from the DNA itself. The sample table holds about 32,000 clones, of which about four fifths were seen once. About 18% of the sample comes from the top ten.

Concerning this clone: The specificity of this receptor is unknown. Base-call qualities are not available, and no considerably larger clone is one nucleotide away.

Explained via the paper, the time point label denotes: cycle 4 day 1 (C4D1), after six to seven weeks of nivolumab. Every trial patient had relapsed following autologous stem cell transplantation, and prior brentuximab vedotin exposure was what differed among cohorts A, B and C. A total of fewer than 65 patients with relapsed/refractory classical Hodgkin lymphoma made up the trial cohort, and each patient's best overall response was complete response, partial response or progressive disease. In the multi-cohort phase II CheckMate 205 trial, trial patients received single-agent nivolumab. An independent review committee assessed best overall response using the 2007 International Working Group response criteria. PBMCs from the trial were collected at three points: immediately before nivolumab initiation (C1D1), and during therapy at cycle 2 day 1 and cycle 4 day 1. After peripheral blood was drawn into 8 mL Vacutainer Cell Preparation Tubes, PBMCs were isolated by centrifugation and then cryopreserved.

The paper as a whole reports these results and caveats: Baseline TCR diversity was reported to be lower in newly diagnosed patients than in healthy donors, and even lower in relapsed/refractory patients. Only a single clinical trial cohort was studied, and what caused the repertoire differences, possibly disease activity or prior therapy, remained undefined. CD4+ but not CD8+ TCR diversity rose significantly by C4D1 (p=0.0027 vs p=0.16), most apparent in complete responders (p=0.02). Lower diversity was seen in patients whose nivolumab began less than 1 year after ASCT, and these patients were left out of later analyses so that immune reconstitution would not confound the results. Trial patients achieving complete response had baseline diversity similar to newly diagnosed patients, whereas partial responders and progressors had significantly lower diversity.

This receptor was obtained from a human donor with classical Hodgkin lymphoma. This sample comprised peripheral blood mononuclear cells (PBMCs), obtained before the fourth cycle of nivolumab.

Here the CDR3 is given as CASSLRQGKTDTEAFF. Read as DNA, the sequence is TGTGCCAGCTCTCTAAGACAGGGAAAAACGGACACTGAAGCTTTCTTT. In this chain, TRBV18 is recombined with TRBJ1-1; TRBD1 agrees with 7 junctional bases. Trimming accounts for 6 bases at V and 3 bases at J, while the number of junction bases matched to no gene is 13. From the cysteine through the phenylalanine, the CDR3 covers 16 amino acids. This entry keeps only the CDR3 DNA: 48 bases, framed from base 1. Per the germline V gene, KGHSH is the CDR1 and LQKENI is the CDR2.